The next 21 T cell receptor beta chains were all read from a single sample in a study of CD8 T cells in ankylosing spondylitis. TCRdb used MiXCR to reprocess the 5' RACE reads, holding one entry per CDR3 protein. Found here are hundreds of thousands of distinct CDR3 sequences, 20% of them singletons; the top ten hold 7.5% to 9.5%. The sample comprised blood, either unsorted or a sorted T cell fraction (not recorded which). The receptors were sampled from a male donor with ankylosing spondylitis or in good health (not recorded which).

This clonotype showed up just once. The rearrangement uses TRBV12-3 or TRBV12-4 and TRBJ2-3; TRBD1 agrees at 10 bases. Trimming removed 6 bases from V and 7 bases from J; junction bases left unmatched: 7. The CDR3 totals 14 residues. The CDR3 protein is CASRKTGGGNTQYF. The DNA for the CDR3 is TGTGCCAGCAGGAAGACAGGGGGCGGAAATACGCAGTATTTT.

This clonotype was detected a few times. This chain uses TRBV9 with TRBJ2-2, with 8 bases fitting TRBD2. The CDR3 spans 15 residues. Germline V gives CDR1 SGDLS, CDR2 YYNGEE. V lost 0 bases, J lost 6 bases, and 4 bases stayed unmatched. The CDR3 nucleotides read TGTGCCAGCAGCGTAGGGGCTAGCGGGTCCGGGGAGCTGTTTTTT. Translation gives CASSVGASGSGELFF.

This clonotype was observed at least ten times. This sequence joins TRBV5-1 and TRBJ2-7; 7 nucleotides align to TRBD1. CDR1 and CDR2 from the germline V gene are SGHRS and YFSETQ. The V segment lost 7 bases and the J segment 4 bases; nucleotides outside the gene matches: 11. The CDR3 runs 14 residues. The CDR3 DNA is TGCGCCAGCCCTCAAGACAGGGTATTTTACGAGCAGTACGTC. Translation gives CASPQDRVFYEQYV.

The chain links TRBV5-1 to TRBJ2-5; possibly TRBD2 for D (5 bases). This CDR3 is 12 amino acids long. In germline, CDR1 is SGHRS, CDR2 YFSETQ. V lost 5 bases and J lost 5, with 10 bases in between. CDR3 residues: CASRGEGETQYF. The CDR3 bases are TGCGCCAGCAGGGGAGAAGGGGAGACCCAGTACTTC. The entire variable domain, with the rest obtained from reference TRBV5-1 and TRBJ2-5, is as follows: KAGVTQTPRYLIKTRGQQVTLSCSPISGHRSVSWYQQTPGQGLQFLFEYFSETQRNKGNFPGRFSGRQFSNSRSEMNVSTLELGDSALYLCASRGEGETQYFGPGTRLLVL.

This clonotype showed up just a few times. The chain has TRBV29-1 and TRBJ1-2; D possibly corresponds to TRBD1 (6 bases). In germline, CDR1 is SQVTM, CDR2 ANQGSEA. The CDR3 length is 13 residues. The V end lost 5 bases, the J end lost 7 bases, and 17 bases lay between the germline ends. As DNA, the CDR3 is TGCAGCGTTACGACCACAGGGATCGGTGGCTACACCTTC. Amino acid sequence: CSVTTTGIGGYTF.

Many counts were recorded for this clonotype. This chain uses TRBV20-1 with TRBJ2-3, with D perhaps matching TRBD1 (6 bases). The V end was cut by 6 bases, the J end by 6 bases, with 13 bases between. The CDR3 is made up of 12 amino acids. Germline values: CDR1 DFQATT, CDR2 SNEGSKA (reference sequence). The CDR3 bases are TGCAGTGCGCCCCCAGGGGCGGATACGCAGTATTTT. The encoded protein is CSAPPGADTQYF.

In this sample, this clonotype turned up a few times. The rearrangement joins TRBV9 to TRBJ2-2; the match to TRBD2 covers 13 bases. The V and J ends lost 4 bases and 0 bases, in that order; junction bases with no gene match: 9. CDR1 is SGDLS, CDR2 YYNGEE, per germline. CDR3 size: 19 residues. The CDR3 DNA sequence: TGTGCCAGCAGCAGGGGGGGGACTAGCGGGATCGCGAACACCGGGGAGCTGTTTTTT. It is translated as CASSRGGTSGIANTGELFF.

CDR3 sequence reads: CASSVGSLAGSMETQYF. CDR3 nucleotides: TGTGCCAGCAGCGTAGGTTCCCTAGCGGGATCGATGGAGACCCAGTACTTC. The chain links TRBV9 to TRBJ2-5; 9 positions agree with TRBD2. After removal of 0 bases from V and 5 bases from J, the junction contained 11 bases not matched to a gene. Germline values: CDR1 SGDLS, CDR2 YYNGEE. This CDR3 region has 17 residues.

This rearrangement joins TRBV13 to TRBJ2-3; the match to TRBD1 covers 7 bases. V was clipped by 2 bases and J by 0 bases; unmatched bases: 5. CDR1 PRHDT and CDR2 FYEKMQ come from the germline V gene (reference sequence). The CDR3 extends over 16 amino acids. The CDR3 loop is CASSLTGTESTDTQYF. The CDR3 nucleotides read TGTGCCAGCAGCTTAACCGGGACAGAGAGCACAGATACGCAGTATTTT.

This clonotype was recorded a few times. V and J are TRBV15 and TRBJ2-5; D call uncertain. Germline V gives CDR1 LNHNV, CDR2 YYDKDF (reference sequence). V lost 1 base and J lost 2, with 11 bases in between. The CDR3 is 15 amino acids. The CDR3 is CATSRVSPEQETQYF. In DNA form, the CDR3 reads TGTGCCACCAGCAGAGTCAGCCCGGAACAAGAGACCCAGTACTTC.

The chain has TRBV9 and TRBJ1-2; a weak D match, TRBD1 (5 bases). Trimming removed 4 bases from V and 7 bases from J, with 11 bases in between. The CDR3 contains 12 residues. Germline values: CDR1 SGDLS, CDR2 YYNGEE. CDR3 sequence: CASSPRDGGYTF. DNA for the CDR3: TGTGCCAGCAGCCCCCGGGACGGTGGCTACACCTTC.

This clonotype was seen many times. The chain combines TRBV5-1 with TRBJ2-1, with D hard to call. The germline V gene encodes CDR1 SGHRS and CDR2 YFSETQ. This CDR3 comprises 11 residues. Trimming left V 4 bases short and J 6 bases short, with 5 bases between. The CDR3 bases are TGCGCCAGCAGCGATATCAATGAGCAGTTCTTC. Its translation is CASSDINEQFF.

Only a few counts were recorded for this clonotype. This rearrangement joins TRBV12-3 or TRBV12-4 to TRBJ1-5; 7 bases align to TRBD1. The CDR3 is 14 amino acids. Trimming at V came to 5 bases and at J to 2 bases, leaving 3 bases not matched to a gene. The CDR3 DNA sequence: TGTGCCAGCAGTCACAGGGGACGCAATCAGCCCCAGCATTTT. This codes for CASSHRGRNQPQHF.

This clonotype was counted only a few times. This chain connects TRBV5-6 to TRBJ1-5; 7 bases match TRBD1. Trimming removed 4 bases from V and 6 bases from J; junction bases left unmatched: 13. This CDR3 comprises 16 residues. Germline CDR1 reads SGHDT; CDR2 reads YYEEEE. The CDR3 is CASSLGQVMVSQPQHF. The CDR3 coding sequence is TGTGCCAGCAGCCTAGGACAGGTGATGGTGTCTCAGCCCCAGCATTTT.

This clonotype turned up a few times. The chain employs TRBV5-1 and TRBJ2-2; D is unresolved. Germline V gene sequence: CDR1 SGHRS, CDR2 YFSETQ. The V end lost 6 bases, the J end lost 7 bases, and 10 bases lay between the germline ends. This CDR3 is built from 12 residues. The DNA for the CDR3 is TGCGCCAGCAATTTGCCGGGCGGGGAGCTGTTTTTT. It specifies CASNLPGGELFF.

This clonotype was seen only a few times. The rearrangement links TRBV10-3 to TRBJ2-3; D is perhaps TRBD1 (6 bases). The germline gives CDR1 ENHRY, CDR2 SYGVKD. The CDR3 extends over 16 amino acids. V gave up 4 bases and J gave up 1 base, with 15 bases separating them. The chain's CDR3 is CAISAGGAAGTDTQYF. CDR3 nucleotide sequence: TGTGCCATCAGTGCTGGGGGCGCAGCTGGCACAGATACGCAGTATTTT.

This clonotype has just a few counts. The CDR3 sequence: CASSYIQGMFDTDTQYF. The DNA for the CDR3 is TGTGCCAGCAGTTACATCCAGGGGATGTTCGACACAGATACGCAGTATTTT. V gene TRBV6-5 combines with J gene TRBJ2-3, with D perhaps TRBD1 (6 bases). Germline CDR1 and CDR2: MNHEY and SVGAGI. The CDR3 has 17 residues. V lost 2 bases, J lost 2 bases, and 17 bases lay in between.

This clonotype was detected a few times. The chain links TRBV18 to TRBJ2-2; 7 bases match TRBD1. V shed 4 bases, J shed 4 bases, and the junction held 9 bases outside the gene matches. The length of the CDR3 is 16 residues. Looked up from germline, CDR1 is KGHSH and CDR2 is LQKENI. The CDR3 spells CASSLRQGRGTGELFF. In nucleotides, the CDR3 is TGTGCCAGCTCACTACGACAGGGAAGAGGCACCGGGGAGCTGTTTTTT.

The chain carries TRBV12-3 or TRBV12-4 and TRBJ2-3; D is undetermined. Between the trimmed V and J ends, which lost 10 bases and 1 base, there was a span of 12 bases. The CDR3 consists of 13 residues. DNA of the CDR3: TGTGCCACCCGTGCGGCCGGCACAGATACGCAGTATTTT. This sequence encodes CATRAAGTDTQYF.

This clonotype was counted only a few times. The chain employs TRBV7-9 and TRBJ1-3; D uncertain. V lost 6 bases and J lost 1, with 10 bases in between. This CDR3 has 14 residues. CDR1 is SEHNR, CDR2 FQNEAQ, per germline (reference sequence). CDR3 protein: CASSLSISGNTIYF. For the CDR3, the DNA is TGTGCCAGCAGTTTGTCCATTTCTGGAAACACCATATATTTT.

The rearrangement joins TRBV27 to TRBJ2-1; D unclear. The CDR3 consists of 13 residues. V lost 5 bases and J lost 1, with 6 bases in between. Per germline, CDR1 MNHEY and CDR2 SMNVEV (reference sequence). For the CDR3, the DNA is TGTGCCAGCAGTGTCTTATCCTACAATGAGCAGTTCTTC. It encodes CASSVLSYNEQFF.